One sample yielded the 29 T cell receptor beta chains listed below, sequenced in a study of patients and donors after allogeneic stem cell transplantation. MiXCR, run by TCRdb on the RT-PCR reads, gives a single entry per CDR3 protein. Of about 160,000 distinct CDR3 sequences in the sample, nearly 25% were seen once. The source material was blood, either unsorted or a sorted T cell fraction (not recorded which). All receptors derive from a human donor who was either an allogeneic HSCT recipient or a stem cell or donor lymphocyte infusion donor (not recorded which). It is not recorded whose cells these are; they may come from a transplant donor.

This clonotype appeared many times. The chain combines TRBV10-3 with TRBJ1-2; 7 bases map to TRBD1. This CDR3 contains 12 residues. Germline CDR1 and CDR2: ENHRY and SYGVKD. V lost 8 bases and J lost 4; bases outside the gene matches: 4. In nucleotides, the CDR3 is TGTGCCATCCCGGGACAGCCCTATGGCTACACCTTC. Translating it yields CAIPGQPYGYTF.

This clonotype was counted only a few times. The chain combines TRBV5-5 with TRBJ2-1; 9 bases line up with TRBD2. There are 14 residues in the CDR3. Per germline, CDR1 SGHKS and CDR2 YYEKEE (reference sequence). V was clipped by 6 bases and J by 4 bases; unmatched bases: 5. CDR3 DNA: TGTGCCAGCACCTGGCGGGAGGGTTACAATGAGCAGTTCTTC. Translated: CASTWREGYNEQFF.

The CDR3 DNA reads as TGTGCCAGCAGTGAGATAGGGGATACGCAGTATTTT. Translation gives CASSEIGDTQYF. This rearrangement joins TRBV25-1 to TRBJ2-3; D uncertain. The V gene lost 3 bases and the J gene lost 6 bases, with 7 bases spanning the gap. The CDR3 spans 12 residues. From germline, CDR1 is MGHDK and CDR2 SYGVNS. Combining the CDR3 with reference TRBV25-1 and TRBJ2-3 gives the whole variable domain EADIYQTPRYLVIGTGKKITLECSQTMGHDKMYWYQQDPGMELHLIHYSYGVNSTEKGDLSSESTVSRIRTEHFPLTLESARPSHTSQYLCASSEIGDTQYFGPGTRLTVL.

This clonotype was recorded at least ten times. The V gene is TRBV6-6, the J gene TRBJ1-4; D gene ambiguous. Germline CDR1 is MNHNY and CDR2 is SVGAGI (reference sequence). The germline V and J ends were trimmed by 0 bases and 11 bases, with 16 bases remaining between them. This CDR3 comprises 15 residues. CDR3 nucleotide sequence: TGTGCCAGCAGTTACTCGGGGAACAGTATTAACAAACTGTTTTTT. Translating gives CASSYSGNSINKLFF.

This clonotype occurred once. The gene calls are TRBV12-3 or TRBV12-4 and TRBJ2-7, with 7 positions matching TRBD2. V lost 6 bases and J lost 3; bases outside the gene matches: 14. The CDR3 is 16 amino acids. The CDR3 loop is CASSLGEVVAGYEQYF. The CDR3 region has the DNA TGTGCCAGCAGCCTGGGGGAAGTGGTAGCGGGCTACGAGCAGTACTTC.

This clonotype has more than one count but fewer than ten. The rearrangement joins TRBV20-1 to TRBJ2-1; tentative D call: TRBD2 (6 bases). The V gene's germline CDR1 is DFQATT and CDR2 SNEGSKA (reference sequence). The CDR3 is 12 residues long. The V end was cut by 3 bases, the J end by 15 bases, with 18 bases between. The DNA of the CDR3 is TGCAGTGCTAGCGGGAGCCCACCTGTTCGGTTCTTC. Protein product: CSASGSPPVRFF.

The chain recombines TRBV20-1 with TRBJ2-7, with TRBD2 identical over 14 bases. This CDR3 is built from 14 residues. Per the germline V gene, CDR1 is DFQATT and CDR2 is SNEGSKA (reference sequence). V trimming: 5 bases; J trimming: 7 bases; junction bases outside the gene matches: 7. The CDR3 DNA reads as TGCAGTGCTTCCGGGACTAGCGGGGGCCGAGAGCAGTACTTC. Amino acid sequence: CSASGTSGGREQYF.

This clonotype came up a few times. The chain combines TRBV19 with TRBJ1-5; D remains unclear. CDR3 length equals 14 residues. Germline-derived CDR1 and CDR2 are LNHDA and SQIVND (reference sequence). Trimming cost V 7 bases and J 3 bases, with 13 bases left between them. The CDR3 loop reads CASTPGVDNQPQHF. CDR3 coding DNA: TGTGCCAGTACCCCGGGAGTTGACAATCAGCCCCAGCATTTT.

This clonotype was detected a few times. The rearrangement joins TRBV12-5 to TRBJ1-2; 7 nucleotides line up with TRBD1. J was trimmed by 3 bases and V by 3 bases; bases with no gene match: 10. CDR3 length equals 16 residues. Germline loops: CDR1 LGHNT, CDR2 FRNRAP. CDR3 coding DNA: TGTGCTAGTGGTTTTATAAAGGGACAGCCAGACTATGGCTACACCTTC. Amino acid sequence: CASGFIKGQPDYGYTF.

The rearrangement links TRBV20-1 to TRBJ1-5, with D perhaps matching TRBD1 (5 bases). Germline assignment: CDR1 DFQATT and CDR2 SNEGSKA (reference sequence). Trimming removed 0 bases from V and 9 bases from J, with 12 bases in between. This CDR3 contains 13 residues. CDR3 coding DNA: TGCAGTGCTAGAGATCCATCAGGGCTGCCCCAGCATTTT. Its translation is CSARDPSGLPQHF.

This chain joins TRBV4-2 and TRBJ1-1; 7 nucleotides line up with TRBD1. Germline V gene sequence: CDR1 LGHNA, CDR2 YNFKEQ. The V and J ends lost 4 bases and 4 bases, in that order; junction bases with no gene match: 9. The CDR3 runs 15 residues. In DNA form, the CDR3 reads TGTGCCAGCAGCCTAGGGGGCAGTGACGCCACTGAAGCTTTCTTT. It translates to CASSLGGSDATEAFF.

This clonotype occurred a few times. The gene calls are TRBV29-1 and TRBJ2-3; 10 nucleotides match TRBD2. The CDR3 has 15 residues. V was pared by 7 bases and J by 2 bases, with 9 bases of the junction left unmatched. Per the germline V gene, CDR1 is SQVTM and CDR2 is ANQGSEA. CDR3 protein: CSGVPSGSPTDTQYF. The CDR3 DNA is TGCAGCGGCGTGCCTAGCGGGAGCCCCACAGATACGCAGTATTTT.

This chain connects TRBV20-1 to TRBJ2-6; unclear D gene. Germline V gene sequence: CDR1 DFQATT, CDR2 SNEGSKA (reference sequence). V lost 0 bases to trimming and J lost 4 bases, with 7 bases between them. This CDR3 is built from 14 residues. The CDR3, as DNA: TGCAGTGCTAGAGATTTTAGAGGGGCCAACGTCCTGACTTTC. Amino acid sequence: CSARDFRGANVLTF.

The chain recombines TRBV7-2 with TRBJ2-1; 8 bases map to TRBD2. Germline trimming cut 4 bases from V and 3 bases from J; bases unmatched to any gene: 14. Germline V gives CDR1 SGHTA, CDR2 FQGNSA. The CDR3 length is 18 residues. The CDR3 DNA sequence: TGTGCCAGCAGCTATTGGCCCCCTCGGGGGGGAAACTACAATGAGCAGTTCTTC. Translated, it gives CASSYWPPRGGNYNEQFF. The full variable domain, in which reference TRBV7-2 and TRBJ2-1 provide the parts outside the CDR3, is GAGVSQSPSNKVTEKGKDVELRCDPISGHTALYWYRQSLGQGLEFLIYFQGNSAPDKSGLPSDRFSAERTGGSVSTLTIQRTQQEDSAVYLCASSYWPPRGGNYNEQFFGPGTRLTVL.

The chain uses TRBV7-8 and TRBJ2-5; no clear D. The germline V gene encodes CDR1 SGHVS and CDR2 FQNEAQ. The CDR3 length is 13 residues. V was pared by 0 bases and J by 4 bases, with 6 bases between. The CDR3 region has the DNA TGTGCCAGCAGCTTAGCAAACTCAGAGACCCAGTACTTC. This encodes CASSLANSETQYF.

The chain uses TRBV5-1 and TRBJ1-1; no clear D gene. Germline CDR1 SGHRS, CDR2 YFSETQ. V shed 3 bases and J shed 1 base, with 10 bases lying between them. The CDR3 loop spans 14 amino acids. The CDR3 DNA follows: TGCGCCAGCAGCTCTGGAAGCGGGAACACTGAAGCTTTCTTT. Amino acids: CASSSGSGNTEAFF.

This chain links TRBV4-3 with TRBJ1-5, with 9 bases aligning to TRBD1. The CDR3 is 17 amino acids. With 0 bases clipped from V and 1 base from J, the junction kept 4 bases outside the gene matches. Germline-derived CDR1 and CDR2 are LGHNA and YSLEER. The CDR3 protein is CASSQDFGTGSNQPQHF. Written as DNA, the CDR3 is TGCGCCAGCAGCCAAGATTTTGGGACAGGGAGCAATCAGCCCCAGCATTTT.

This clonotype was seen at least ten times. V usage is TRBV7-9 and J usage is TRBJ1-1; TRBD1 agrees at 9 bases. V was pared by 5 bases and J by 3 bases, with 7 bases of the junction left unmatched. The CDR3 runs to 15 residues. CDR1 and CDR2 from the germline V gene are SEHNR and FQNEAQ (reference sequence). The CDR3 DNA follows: TGTGCCAGCAGCCCCGGGACAGGGTGGGACACTGAAGCTTTCTTT. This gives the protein CASSPGTGWDTEAFF.

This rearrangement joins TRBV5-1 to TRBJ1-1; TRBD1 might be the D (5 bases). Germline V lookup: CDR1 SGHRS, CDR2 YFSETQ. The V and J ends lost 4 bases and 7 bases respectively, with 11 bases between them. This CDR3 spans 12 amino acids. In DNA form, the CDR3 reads TGCGCCAGCAGCCACCAGGGCGATGAAGCTTTCTTT. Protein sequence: CASSHQGDEAFF.

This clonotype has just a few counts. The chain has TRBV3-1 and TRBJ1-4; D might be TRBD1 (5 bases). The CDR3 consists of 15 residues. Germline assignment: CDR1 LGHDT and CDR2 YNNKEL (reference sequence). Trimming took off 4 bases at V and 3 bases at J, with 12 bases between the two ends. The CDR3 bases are TGTGCCAGCAGCCTGTTCAGGGAAGCTAATGAAAAACTGTTTTTT. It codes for CASSLFREANEKLFF.

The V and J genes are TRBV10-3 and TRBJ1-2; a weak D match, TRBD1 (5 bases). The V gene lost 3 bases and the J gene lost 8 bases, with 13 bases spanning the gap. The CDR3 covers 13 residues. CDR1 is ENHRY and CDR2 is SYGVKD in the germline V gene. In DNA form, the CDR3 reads TGTGCCATCAGTGATGACAGCCCTGGCGGCTACACCTTC. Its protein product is CAISDDSPGGYTF.

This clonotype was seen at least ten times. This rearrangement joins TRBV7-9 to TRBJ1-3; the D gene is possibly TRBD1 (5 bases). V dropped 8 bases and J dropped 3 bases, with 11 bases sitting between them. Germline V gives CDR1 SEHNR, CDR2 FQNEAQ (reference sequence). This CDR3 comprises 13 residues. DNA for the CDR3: TGTGCCAGCCCAGGGATTTTTGGAAACACCATATATTTT. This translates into CASPGIFGNTIYF.

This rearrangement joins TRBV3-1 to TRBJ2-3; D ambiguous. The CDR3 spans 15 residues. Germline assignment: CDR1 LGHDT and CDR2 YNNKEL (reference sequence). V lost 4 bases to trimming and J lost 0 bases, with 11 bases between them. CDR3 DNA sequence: TGTGCCAGCAGCCCCAGTGGGATGAGCACAGATACGCAGTATTTT. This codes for CASSPSGMSTDTQYF.

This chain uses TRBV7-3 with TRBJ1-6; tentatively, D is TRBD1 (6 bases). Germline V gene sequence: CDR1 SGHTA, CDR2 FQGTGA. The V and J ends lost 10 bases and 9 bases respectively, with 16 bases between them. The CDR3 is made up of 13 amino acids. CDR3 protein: CATSPGVISPLHF. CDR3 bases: TGTGCCACGAGCCCAGGGGTTATTTCACCCCTCCACTTT.

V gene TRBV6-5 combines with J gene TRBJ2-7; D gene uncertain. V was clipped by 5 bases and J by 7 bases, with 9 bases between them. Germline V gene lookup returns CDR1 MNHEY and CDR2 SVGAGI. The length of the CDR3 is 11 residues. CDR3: CASSRTGEQYF. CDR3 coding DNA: TGTGCCAGCAGTCGCACGGGTGAGCAGTACTTC.

Here the CDR3 reads CSARDFDNRGSSYNSPLHF. CDR3 bases: TGCAGTGCTAGGGACTTTGACAACAGGGGCAGCTCCTATAATTCACCCCTCCACTTT. This sequence joins TRBV20-1 and TRBJ1-6, with 7 bases matching TRBD1. The germline V gene has CDR1 DFQATT and CDR2 SNEGSKA (reference sequence). This CDR3 comprises 19 residues. J lost 0 bases, V lost 3 bases, and 14 bases had no gene match.

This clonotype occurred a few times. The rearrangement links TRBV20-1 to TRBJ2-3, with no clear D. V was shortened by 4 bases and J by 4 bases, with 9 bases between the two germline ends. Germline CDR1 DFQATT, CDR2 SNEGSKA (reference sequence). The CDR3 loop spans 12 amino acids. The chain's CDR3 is CSAIQISDTQYF. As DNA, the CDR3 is TGCAGTGCTATCCAAATCTCAGATACGCAGTATTTT.

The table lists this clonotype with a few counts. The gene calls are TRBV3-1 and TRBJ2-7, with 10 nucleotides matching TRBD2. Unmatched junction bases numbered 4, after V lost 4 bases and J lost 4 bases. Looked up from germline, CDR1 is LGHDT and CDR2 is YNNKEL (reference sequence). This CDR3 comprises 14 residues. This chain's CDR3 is CASSPGTSEYEQYF. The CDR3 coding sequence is TGTGCCAGCAGCCCCGGGACTAGCGAGTACGAGCAGTACTTC.

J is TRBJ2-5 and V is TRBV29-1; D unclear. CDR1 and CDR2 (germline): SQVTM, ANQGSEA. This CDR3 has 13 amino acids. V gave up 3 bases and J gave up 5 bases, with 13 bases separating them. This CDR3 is CSVDDDQQETQYF. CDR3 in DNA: TGCAGCGTTGACGATGACCAGCAGGAGACCCAGTACTTC.